This T cell receptor (beta chain) is from a study of T cells after yellow fever vaccination (dated by TCRdb to between 2019 and 2020). Background on the whole study: The SMART-Seq v4 Ultra Low Input RNA kit was used to prepare libraries from fractions with low cell numbers. Blood was collected at multiple timepoints before and after primary and secondary immunization, and bulk PBMC replicates and cell subsets were isolated. To track T-cell clones before and after primary and booster YFV17D yellow fever vaccination, bulk TCR alpha and beta repertoires were sequenced longitudinally. Two healthy male donors, one aged 18 to 29 and one aged 30 to 40 years, were included in the cohort.

The treatment or condition label for this specimen denotes: live attenuated yellow fever vaccine strain. At each blood-draw timepoint, two biological replicates of bulk PBMCs were collected. PBMCs were isolated from peripheral blood using a standard Ficoll-Paque protocol. RNA was extracted with TriZol from bulk PBMCs, CD4 and CD8 fractions, and dextramer-positive and dextramer-negative fractions. Summary of the overall study and its limitations: After the booster, most of the clones that had expanded following primary vaccination were detected again (almost 98% of CD4 and roughly nine tenths of CD8), which suggests that memory was broadly maintained. Because the study included only two donors, the extent to which the findings can be generalized is limited. A small fraction of clonotypes appeared in both the CD4 and CD8 compartments, likely as a result of convergent recombination. The secondary T-cell response was weaker than the primary response but faster, peaking on day 5 instead of day 15. Computational filtering was needed because FACS-sorted repertoires could contain abundant contaminating clonotypes from the bulk population.

This clonotype was detected ten times or more. Which antigen it targets is not known. Qualities for individual bases were not recorded, and no much larger clone is one base off. CDR1 and CDR2 (SGHTA, FQGNSA) derive from the germline V gene. Inclusive of the bounding cysteine and valine, the CDR3 is 14 residues long. Only the CDR3 DNA is retained, 42 bases long and in frame from the first base. The trim is 7 bases for V and 2 bases for J, with a gap of 15 bases between the germline ends. This sample was sequenced with an Illumina NovaSeq 6000. Synthesis of TCR cDNA relied on 5'RACE template switching, a step that introduced a universal primer site along with unique molecular identifiers. Priming of cDNA synthesis was performed from both the TCR alpha and TCR beta constant segments. Library amplification used two PCR steps, and the second PCR step added sample barcodes and sequencing adapters. Libraries were sequenced on Illumina HiSeq 2500 (2x100 bp) or NovaSeq (2x150 bp). Processing in the source paper ran as follows. Reads were demultiplexed and collapsed into UMI consensus sequences with MIGEC, and V(D)J alignment was performed with MiXCR. Using edgeR on replicate PBMC samples, clonotypes were called vaccine-responding if FDR was below 0.01 and the log2 fold change was above 5 up to day 15. CD4 or CD8 identity was assigned to each bulk clonotype according to whether the clonotype was present at higher abundance in the sequenced CD4 repertoire or the sequenced CD8 repertoire. In TCRdb, the public reads were trimmed at Q25 with fastp and aligned with MiXCR, with productive beta chains retained. Every distinct CDR3 protein forms one entry, paired with its most common genes and DNA. The V and J calls, along with clone size, are taken from TCRdb and not from the paper's own processing. Counted in this sample were some 250,000 distinct CDR3 sequences; more than 3.5% of them appeared once. Around 20% of the sample is held by the ten biggest clonotypes.

This TCR derives from a man between 18 and 35 years old who received the YFV17D yellow fever vaccine. The rearrangement combines TRBV7-2 with TRBJ2-7; the D gene remains uncertain. The sample here was PBMCs, taken 15 days after the yellow fever booster vaccination. The CDR3 reads CASNPGYETYEQYV. The nucleotides are TGTGCCAGCAACCCCGGGTACGAAACCTACGAGCAGTACGTC.